This T cell receptor beta chain was observed in a study of radiotherapy plus CTLA-4 blockade in lung cancer. Findings and limits, study-wide: There was expansion of tumor-derived TCR clones in blood after radiotherapy plus ipilimumab.

Remarks on this clone: The antigen is not known.

Repertoires were generated with immunoSEQ multiplex PCR, while TCRdb's copy carries only in-frame clones and drops some. The sample lists 89,000 or so clones, 80% to 85% seen once, with about 3.5% in the top ten. In germline, CDR1 is PRHDT, CDR2 FYEKMQ (reference sequence). The CDR3 length is 18 residues. J gave up 5 bases and V 5 bases, and 18 bases lay outside the gene matches. The V call is TRBV13, the J call TRBJ2-1; 7 nucleotides line up with TRBD1. This receptor was obtained from a human donor with non-small cell lung cancer who had a partial response to radiotherapy plus ipilimumab. Source: peripheral blood, taken from a patient treated with radiotherapy plus ipilimumab. The CDR3 nucleotides are TGTGCCAGCAGCCTGGACTGGGCCGAGACAGGGAAACACAATGAGCAGTTCTTC. Encoded protein: CASSLDWAETGKHNEQFF.